These T cell receptor beta chains were read from a single sample in a study of regulatory T cells in long-lasting Graves disease. MiXCR, run by TCRdb on the multiplex PCR reads, gives a single entry per CDR3 protein. The data hold 370,000 or so distinct CDR3 sequences, with around 15% observed a single time. This same sample was also part of a study on T cells in Graves' hyperthyroidism and ophthalmopathy.

The material was peripheral blood mononuclear cells (PBMCs), obtained at new diagnosis, from a patient treated with antithyroid drugs. These receptors all come from a woman aged 18 to 35 with Graves disease. Each CDR3 is given with its conserved first and last residue. A D gene is named only where the DNA matches it firmly. Size values are once, few and many counts, or a class for expanded clones, and some rows have none.

v_call: TRBV30
d_call: .
j_call: TRBJ1-1
clone_size: many
cdr3_aa: CAWSVEAATTEAFF
cdr3_nt: TGTGCCTGGAGTGTAGAGGCGGCTACCACTGAAGCTTTCTTT

v_call: TRBV20-1
d_call: .
j_call: TRBJ2-4
clone_size: few
cdr3_aa: CSAQYPGSKNIQYF
cdr3_nt: TGCAGTGCTCAATACCCCGGTTCCAAAAACATTCAGTACTTC

v_call: TRBV6-1
d_call: .
j_call: TRBJ2-2
clone_size: few
cdr3_aa: CASKTGGELFF
cdr3_nt: TGTGCCAGCAAAACTGGCGGGGAGCTGTTTTTT

v_call: TRBV4-1
d_call: .
j_call: TRBJ1-5
clone_size: .
cdr3_aa: CASSHRGDQPQHF
cdr3_nt: TGCGCCAGCAGCCATAGGGGTGATCAGCCCCAGCATTTT

v_call: TRBV5-1
d_call: .
j_call: TRBJ1-1
clone_size: many
cdr3_aa: CASSSRGRTNTEAFF
cdr3_nt: TGCGCCAGCAGCTCGAGGGGCAGGACGAACACTGAAGCTTTCTTT

v_call: TRBV3-1
d_call: .
j_call: TRBJ1-4
clone_size: .
cdr3_aa: CASSPMGGLGEKLFF
cdr3_nt: TGTGCCAGCAGCCCGATGGGGGGCCTGGGGGAAAAACTGTTTTTT

v_call: TRBV28
d_call: .
j_call: TRBJ1-1
clone_size: many
cdr3_aa: CASSFLRLQAFF
cdr3_nt: TGTGCCAGCAGTTTTCTAAGGCTCCAAGCTTTCTTT

v_call: TRBV12-3/TRBV12-4
d_call: .
j_call: TRBJ1-5
clone_size: few
cdr3_aa: CASSSQVTQPQHF
cdr3_nt: TGTGCCAGCAGTTCTCAGGTAACTCAGCCCCAGCATTTT

v_call: TRBV20-1
d_call: .
j_call: TRBJ2-5
clone_size: many
cdr3_aa: CSARRETQYF
cdr3_nt: TGCAGTGCTAGACGGGAGACCCAGTACTTC

v_call: TRBV20-1
d_call: .
j_call: TRBJ2-1
clone_size: .
cdr3_aa: CSARYDNEQFF
cdr3_nt: TGCAGTGCTAGATATGACAATGAGCAGTTCTTC

v_call: TRBV7-6
d_call: .
j_call: TRBJ2-7
clone_size: .
cdr3_aa: CASSFSRLTYEQYF
cdr3_nt: TGTGCCAGCAGCTTCTCGCGTCTTACCTACGAGCAGTACTTC

v_call: TRBV19
d_call: .
j_call: TRBJ2-3
clone_size: few
cdr3_aa: CASTPGGSTDTQYF
cdr3_nt: TGTGCCAGTACTCCAGGGGGGTCCACAGATACGCAGTATTTT

v_call: TRBV3-1
d_call: .
j_call: TRBJ1-3
clone_size: few
cdr3_aa: CATNEGGSPGNTIYF
cdr3_nt: TGTGCCACAAACGAAGGGGGTAGCCCTGGAAACACCATATATTTT

v_call: TRBV7-3
d_call: .
j_call: TRBJ1-2
clone_size: many
cdr3_aa: CASSLTSQGTYGYTF
cdr3_nt: TGTGCCAGCAGCTTAACTAGCCAGGGCACCTATGGCTACACCTTC

v_call: TRBV7-3
d_call: .
j_call: TRBJ2-1
clone_size: .
cdr3_aa: CASSLSLAATNEQFF
cdr3_nt: TGTGCCAGCAGCTTAAGCCTAGCTGCAACCAATGAGCAGTTCTTC

v_call: TRBV5-4
d_call: .
j_call: TRBJ2-1
clone_size: few
cdr3_aa: CASSFPTGNTYNEQFF
cdr3_nt: TGTGCCAGCAGCTTCCCAACAGGAAATACCTACAATGAGCAGTTCTTC

v_call: TRBV12-3/TRBV12-4
d_call: .
j_call: TRBJ2-3
clone_size: .
cdr3_aa: CASRRDGSDTQYF
cdr3_nt: TGTGCCAGCAGACGGGACGGATCAGATACGCAGTATTTT

v_call: TRBV20-1
d_call: TRBD2
j_call: TRBJ2-7
clone_size: many
cdr3_aa: CSARAGGNSYEQYF
cdr3_nt: TGCAGTGCTAGAGCCGGGGGGAACTCCTACGAGCAGTACTTC

v_call: TRBV2
d_call: TRBD1
j_call: TRBJ1-1
clone_size: .
cdr3_aa: CASSERGPTEASF
cdr3_nt: TGTGCCAGCAGTGAAAGGGGGCCCACTGAAGCTTCCTTT

v_call: TRBV3-1
d_call: .
j_call: TRBJ2-3
clone_size: .
cdr3_aa: CASNPMGEEDTQYF
cdr3_nt: TGTGCCAGCAACCCAATGGGGGAGGAAGATACGCAGTATTTT

v_call: TRBV19
d_call: .
j_call: TRBJ2-5
clone_size: .
cdr3_aa: CASKPSRGFEETQYF
cdr3_nt: TGTGCCAGTAAGCCCTCTAGGGGTTTTGAAGAGACCCAGTACTTC

v_call: TRBV29-1
d_call: .
j_call: TRBJ2-7
clone_size: .
cdr3_aa: CSVVADRPYEQYF
cdr3_nt: TGCAGCGTCGTAGCGGACAGGCCCTACGAGCAGTACTTC

v_call: TRBV30
d_call: .
j_call: TRBJ1-1
clone_size: many
cdr3_aa: CAWSPSGGTEAFF
cdr3_nt: TGTGCCTGGAGTCCCTCGGGGGGCACTGAAGCTTTCTTT

v_call: TRBV13
d_call: TRBD2
j_call: TRBJ2-2
clone_size: .
cdr3_aa: CASRSPGTSGGAGELFF
cdr3_nt: TGTGCCAGCAGATCTCCCGGGACTAGCGGGGGGGCCGGGGAGCTGTTTTTT

v_call: TRBV9
d_call: TRBD1
j_call: TRBJ1-2
clone_size: .
cdr3_aa: CASSLGTAGYTF
cdr3_nt: TGTGCCAGCAGCCTCGGGACAGCTGGCTACACCTTC

v_call: TRBV12-3/TRBV12-4
d_call: TRBD2
j_call: TRBJ2-7
clone_size: .
cdr3_aa: CASRTSGGPDYEQYF
cdr3_nt: TGTGCCAGCAGGACTAGCGGGGGGCCGGACTACGAGCAGTACTTC

v_call: TRBV27
d_call: .
j_call: TRBJ1-2
clone_size: .
cdr3_aa: CASSYRPYGYTF
cdr3_nt: TGTGCCAGCAGTTATAGACCGTATGGCTACACCTTC

v_call: TRBV24-1
d_call: TRBD2
j_call: TRBJ2-2
clone_size: few
cdr3_aa: CATSAVSGRANTGELFF
cdr3_nt: TGTGCCACCAGTGCCGTTAGCGGGAGGGCCAACACCGGGGAGCTGTTTTTT

v_call: TRBV6-1
d_call: .
j_call: TRBJ1-1
clone_size: many
cdr3_aa: CASGAGNTEAFF
cdr3_nt: TGTGCCAGCGGGGCGGGAAACACTGAAGCTTTCTTT

v_call: TRBV6-1
d_call: .
j_call: TRBJ2-7
clone_size: .
cdr3_aa: CASTMDILSYEQYF
cdr3_nt: TGTGCCAGCACTATGGACATTTTATCCTACGAGCAGTACTTC

v_call: TRBV28
d_call: .
j_call: TRBJ1-1
clone_size: many
cdr3_aa: CASSDREAFF
cdr3_nt: TGTGCCAGCAGTGATCGAGAAGCTTTCTTT

v_call: TRBV18
d_call: .
j_call: TRBJ1-4
clone_size: many
cdr3_aa: CASTGSNEKLFF
cdr3_nt: TGTGCCAGCACGGGGTCCAATGAAAAACTGTTTTTT

v_call: TRBV5-1
d_call: TRBD1
j_call: TRBJ2-3
clone_size: .
cdr3_aa: CASSLEGTAANTQYF
cdr3_nt: TGCGCCAGCAGCTTGGAGGGGACAGCGGCAAATACGCAGTATTTT

v_call: TRBV29-1
d_call: TRBD1
j_call: TRBJ2-1
clone_size: .
cdr3_aa: CSVAGDRGHRQQFF
cdr3_nt: TGCAGCGTTGCTGGGGACAGGGGGCACCGTCAGCAGTTCTTC

v_call: TRBV24-1
d_call: .
j_call: TRBJ2-1
clone_size: many
cdr3_aa: CATSDSNMAYNEQFF
cdr3_nt: TGTGCCACCAGTGATTCGAACATGGCTTACAATGAGCAGTTCTTC

v_call: TRBV6-1
d_call: .
j_call: TRBJ2-2
clone_size: many
cdr3_aa: CAGGTGDSVSDTGELFF
cdr3_nt: TGTGCCGGCGGGACCGGGGACTCGGTTTCGGACACCGGGGAGCTGTTTTTT

v_call: TRBV27
d_call: .
j_call: TRBJ1-1
clone_size: few
cdr3_aa: CASSFLSGGNTEAFF
cdr3_nt: TGTGCCAGCAGTTTTTTGTCCGGGGGGAACACTGAAGCTTTCTTT

v_call: TRBV7-9
d_call: .
j_call: TRBJ2-7
clone_size: many
cdr3_aa: CASSPPGATYEQYF
cdr3_nt: TGTGCCAGCAGCCCTCCGGGCGCCACCTACGAGCAGTACTTC

v_call: TRBV10-3
d_call: TRBD1
j_call: TRBJ1-6
clone_size: .
cdr3_aa: CAISEDRDSPLHF
cdr3_nt: TGTGCCATCAGTGAAGACAGGGATTCACCCCTCCACTTT

v_call: TRBV27
d_call: TRBD1
j_call: TRBJ1-2
clone_size: many
cdr3_aa: CASSFNGGGTGDGYTF
cdr3_nt: TGTGCCAGCAGTTTTAACGGAGGGGGGACAGGGGATGGCTACACCTTC

v_call: TRBV3-1
d_call: .
j_call: TRBJ2-5
clone_size: few
cdr3_aa: CASSQEGWEPQETQYF
cdr3_nt: TGTGCCAGCAGCCAAGAAGGGTGGGAGCCGCAAGAGACCCAGTACTTC

v_call: TRBV7-3
d_call: TRBD2
j_call: TRBJ2-7
clone_size: .
cdr3_aa: CASGFGTSSYEQYF
cdr3_nt: TGTGCCAGCGGATTCGGGACTAGCTCCTACGAGCAGTACTTC

v_call: TRBV6-1
d_call: .
j_call: TRBJ1-3
clone_size: .
cdr3_aa: CASSPGQGFNTIYF
cdr3_nt: TGTGCCAGCAGTCCGGGACAAGGATTCAACACCATATATTTT

v_call: TRBV20-1
d_call: .
j_call: TRBJ2-1
clone_size: many
cdr3_aa: CSALPSSGTYNEQFF
cdr3_nt: TGCAGTGCTCTTCCTAGTAGCGGAACCTACAATGAGCAGTTCTTC

v_call: TRBV7-3
d_call: TRBD2
j_call: TRBJ2-1
clone_size: many
cdr3_aa: CASSPTGGRQYNEQFF
cdr3_nt: TGTGCCAGCAGCCCGACAGGCGGGAGGCAATACAATGAGCAGTTCTTC

v_call: TRBV11-2
d_call: TRBD1
j_call: TRBJ2-7
clone_size: many
cdr3_aa: CASRLGPRDRGRRRYF
cdr3_nt: TGTGCCAGCAGGTTAGGCCCCCGGGACAGGGGGCGAAGGAGGTACTTC

v_call: TRBV7-9
d_call: .
j_call: TRBJ1-4
clone_size: many
cdr3_aa: CVGQRNEKLFF
cdr3_nt: TGCGTCGGACAGCGAAATGAAAAACTGTTTTTT